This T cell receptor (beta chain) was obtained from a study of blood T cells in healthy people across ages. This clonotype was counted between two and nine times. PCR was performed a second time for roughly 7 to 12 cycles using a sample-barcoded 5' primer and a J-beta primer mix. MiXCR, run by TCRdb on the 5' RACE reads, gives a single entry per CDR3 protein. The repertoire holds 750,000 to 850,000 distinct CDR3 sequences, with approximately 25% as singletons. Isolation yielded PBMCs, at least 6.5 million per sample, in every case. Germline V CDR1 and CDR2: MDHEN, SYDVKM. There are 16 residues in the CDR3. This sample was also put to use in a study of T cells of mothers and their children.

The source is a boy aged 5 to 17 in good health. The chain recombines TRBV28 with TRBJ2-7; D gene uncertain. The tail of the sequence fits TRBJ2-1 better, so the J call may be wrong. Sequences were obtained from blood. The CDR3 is CASSLSAEAPTPKQFF. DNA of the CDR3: TGTGCCAGCAGTTTATCCGCGGAAGCCCCAACACCGAAGCAGTTCTTC.